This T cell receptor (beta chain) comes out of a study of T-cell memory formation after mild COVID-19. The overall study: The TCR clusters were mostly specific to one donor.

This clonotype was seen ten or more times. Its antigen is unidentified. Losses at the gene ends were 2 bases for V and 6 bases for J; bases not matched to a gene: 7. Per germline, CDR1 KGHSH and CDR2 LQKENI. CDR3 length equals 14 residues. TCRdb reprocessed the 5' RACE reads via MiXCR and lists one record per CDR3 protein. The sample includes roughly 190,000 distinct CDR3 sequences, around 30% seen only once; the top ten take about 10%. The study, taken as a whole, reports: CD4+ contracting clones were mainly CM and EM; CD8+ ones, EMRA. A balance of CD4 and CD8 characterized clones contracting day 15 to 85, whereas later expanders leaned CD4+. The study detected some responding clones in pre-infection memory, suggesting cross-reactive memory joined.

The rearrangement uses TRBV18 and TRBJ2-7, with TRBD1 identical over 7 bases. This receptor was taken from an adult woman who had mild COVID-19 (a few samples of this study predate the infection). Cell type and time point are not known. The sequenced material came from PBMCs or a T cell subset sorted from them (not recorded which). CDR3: CASSPMEQGTEQYF. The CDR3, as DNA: TGTGCCAGCTCACCAATGGAACAGGGGACCGAGCAGTACTTC.